This T cell receptor (beta chain) originates from a study of cytomegalovirus exposure and HLA in healthy donors. Comments on this clone: Antigen specificity is unknown.

The CDR3 is made up of 15 amino acids. Per germline, CDR1 SGHKS and CDR2 YYEKEE (reference sequence). Unmatched junction bases numbered 7, after V lost 4 bases and J lost 6 bases. The PCR had 60 Vbeta and 13 Jbeta primers. Authors' methods: A later analysis counted some 87 million unique TCR beta chains, some 12 million shared. The data were produced by immunoSEQ multiplex PCR, yet TCRdb's version contains in-frame clones alone and is incomplete. V, J and clone size are those of that table, while D and trimming were read from the DNA. The table records some 170,000 clones, over 60% of them present only once. The study's findings and limits: Data from an earlier analysis indicated that most TCR beta V segments were productive either about 87% or about 30% of the time. Cytomegalovirus status was reportedly diagnosed by the classifier with high specificity and sensitivity. Per a later analysis, 15,000 to 20,000 TCR beta sequences showed association with HLA alleles at 0.05 false discovery rate.

This clonotype originated in a man aged 40-49 years in good health and CMV-seropositive. Input material: PBMCs. The chain has TRBV5-5 and TRBJ2-1; 10 bases are shared with TRBD1. The CDR3 loop is CASSARQGASNEQFF. The CDR3 bases are TGTGCCAGCAGCGCCCGACAGGGGGCTAGCAATGAGCAGTTCTTC.